The sequence of this T cell receptor beta chain was determined in a study of T-cell reconstitution after alpha-beta-depleted transplantation in children. During its preparation, the TCRbeta library received unique molecular identifiers. TCRdb re-called the PCR reads through MiXCR, storing one row per CDR3 protein. Of more than 200,000 distinct CDR3 sequences detected, more than 7.5% appear once; the ten largest clones hold approximately 5%. Germline CDR1 and CDR2: MDHEN and SYDVKM. The V gene end was trimmed by 6 bases and the J gene end by 5 bases; junction bases not matched to a gene: 6. The CDR3 loop spans 15 amino acids. This clonotype was seen repeatedly, ten times or more.

V and J are TRBV28 and TRBJ1-5, with 11 bases fitting TRBD1. The receptor was isolated from a human donor who donated a stem cell graft to a child with SCID. The sample in question was PBMCs from the stem cell graft donor, obtained from the stem cell graft. The CDR3, as DNA: TGTGCCAGCAGCAGGACAGGGGGCGCGCATCAGCCCCAGCATTTT. It specifies CASSRTGGAHQPQHF.